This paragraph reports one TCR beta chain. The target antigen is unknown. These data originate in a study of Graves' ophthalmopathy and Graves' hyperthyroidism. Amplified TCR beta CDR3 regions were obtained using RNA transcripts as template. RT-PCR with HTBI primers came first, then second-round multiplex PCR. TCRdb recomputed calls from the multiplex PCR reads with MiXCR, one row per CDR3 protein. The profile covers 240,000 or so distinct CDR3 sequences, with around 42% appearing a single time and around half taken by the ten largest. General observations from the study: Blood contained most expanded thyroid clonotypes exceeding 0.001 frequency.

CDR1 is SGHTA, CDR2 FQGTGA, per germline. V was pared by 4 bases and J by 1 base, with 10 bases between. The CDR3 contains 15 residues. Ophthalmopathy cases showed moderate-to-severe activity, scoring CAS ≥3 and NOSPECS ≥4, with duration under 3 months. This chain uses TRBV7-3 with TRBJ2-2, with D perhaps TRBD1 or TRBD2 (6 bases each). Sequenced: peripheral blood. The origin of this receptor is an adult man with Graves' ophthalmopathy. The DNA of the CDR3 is TGTGCCAGCAGCTGGCGGGGACAGAACACCGGGGAGCTGTTTTTT. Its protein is CASSWRGQNTGELFF.